The present T cell receptor (beta chain) was sequenced within a study of blood T cells in healthy people across ages. Donors each provided 7.5 to 10 milliliters of peripheral blood. Germline loops: CDR1 MNHNS, CDR2 SASEGT. V was shortened by 2 bases and J by 4 bases, with 8 bases between the two germline ends. The CDR3 covers 13 residues. Primed by a sample-barcoded 5' primer and a J-beta primer mix, a second PCR proceeded for about 7 to 12 cycles. MiXCR, applied by TCRdb to the 5' RACE reads, yields one record per CDR3 protein. The sample consists of about 680,000 distinct CDR3 sequences, around 49% of them appearing once. This clonotype was detected ten times or more.

This receptor was taken from an older woman in good health. The chain recombines TRBV6-1 with TRBJ1-2; tentative D call: TRBD1 (6 bases). Sequencing was carried out using blood. The CDR3 loop is CASSERTVYGYTF. In DNA form, the CDR3 reads TGTGCCAGCAGTGAAAGGACAGTCTATGGCTACACCTTC.